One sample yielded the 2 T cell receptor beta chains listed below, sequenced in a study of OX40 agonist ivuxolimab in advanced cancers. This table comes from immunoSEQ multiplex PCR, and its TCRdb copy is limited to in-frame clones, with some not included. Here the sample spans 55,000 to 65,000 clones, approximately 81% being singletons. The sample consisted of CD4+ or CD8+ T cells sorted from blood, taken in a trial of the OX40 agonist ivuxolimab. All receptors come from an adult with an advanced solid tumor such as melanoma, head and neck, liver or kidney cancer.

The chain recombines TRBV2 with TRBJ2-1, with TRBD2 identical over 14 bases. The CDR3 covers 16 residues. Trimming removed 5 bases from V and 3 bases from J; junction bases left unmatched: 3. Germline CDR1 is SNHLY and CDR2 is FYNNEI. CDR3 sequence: CASSKGTSGSYNEQFF. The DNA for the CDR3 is TGTGCCAGCAGTAAGGGGACTAGCGGGAGCTACAATGAGCAGTTCTTC.

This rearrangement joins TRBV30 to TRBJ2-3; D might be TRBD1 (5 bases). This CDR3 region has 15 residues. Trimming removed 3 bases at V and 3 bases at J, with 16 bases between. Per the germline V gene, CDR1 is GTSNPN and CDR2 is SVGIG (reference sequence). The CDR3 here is CAWRDADIKTDTQYF. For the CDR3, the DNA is TGTGCCTGGAGAGATGCGGACATAAAGACAGATACGCAGTATTTT.